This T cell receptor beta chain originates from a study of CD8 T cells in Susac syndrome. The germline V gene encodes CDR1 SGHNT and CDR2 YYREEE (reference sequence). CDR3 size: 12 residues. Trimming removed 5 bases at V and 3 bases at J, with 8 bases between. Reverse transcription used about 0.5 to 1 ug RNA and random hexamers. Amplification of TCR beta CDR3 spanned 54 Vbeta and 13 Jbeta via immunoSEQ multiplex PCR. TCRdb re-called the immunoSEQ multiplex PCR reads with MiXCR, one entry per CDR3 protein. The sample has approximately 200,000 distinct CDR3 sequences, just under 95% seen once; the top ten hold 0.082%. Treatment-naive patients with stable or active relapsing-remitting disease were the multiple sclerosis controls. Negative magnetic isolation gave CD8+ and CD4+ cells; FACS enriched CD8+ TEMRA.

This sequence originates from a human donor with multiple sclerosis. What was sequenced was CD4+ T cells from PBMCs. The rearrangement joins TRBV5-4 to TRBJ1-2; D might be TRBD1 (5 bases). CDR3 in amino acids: CASRSRDYGYTF. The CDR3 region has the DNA TGTGCCAGCAGGTCCAGGGACTATGGCTACACCTTC.